The 14 T cell receptor beta chains in this list originate from one sample, sequenced in a study of technical replicates of blood from several donors. Assay: immunoSEQ multiplex PCR; the TCRdb copy retains only in-frame clones and omits some. The sample yields more than 70,000 clones, under 95% seen once. The sequenced sample consisted of T cells isolated from PBMCs. These receptors were collected from a human donor in good health.

The CDR3 loop is CASRQAEGSNQPQHF. The CDR3 nucleotides are TGCGCCAGCAGACAGGCCGAAGGGTCCAATCAGCCCCAGCATTTT. The V gene is TRBV10-1, the J gene TRBJ1-5, with D possibly being TRBD1 (5 bases). V was trimmed by 6 bases and J by 3 bases, leaving 15 bases between them. CDR1 and CDR2 (germline): WNHNN, SYGVQD (reference sequence). The CDR3 is 15 residues long.

The chain links TRBV10-1 to TRBJ1-1; 8 bases fit TRBD1. The CDR3 spans 15 residues. The V segment lost 4 bases and the J segment 2 bases; nucleotides outside the gene matches: 6. Germline CDR1 reads WNHNN; CDR2 reads SYGVQD (reference sequence). The CDR3 coding sequence is TGCGCCAGCAGTGGGACAGGGTCTATTAACACTGAAGCTTTCTTT. This encodes CASSGTGSINTEAFF.

The rearrangement links TRBV27 to TRBJ2-2; D not resolved. Per the germline V gene, CDR1 is MNHEY and CDR2 is SMNVEV (reference sequence). V lost 1 base, J lost 0 bases, and 15 bases lay in between. This CDR3 is built from 18 residues. The CDR3 nucleotides read TGTGCCAGCAGTTTATTACAGACCCCTCTAACGAACACCGGGGAGCTGTTTTTT. It is translated as CASSLLQTPLTNTGELFF.

V gene TRBV5-1 combines with J gene TRBJ2-1, with D maybe TRBD2 (6 bases). Trimming stripped 7 bases from V and 7 bases from J, with 15 bases between. CDR3 length: 13 amino acids. Germline assignment: CDR1 SGHRS and CDR2 YFSETQ. Here the CDR3 reads CASGRLVGNEQFF. CDR3 nucleotide sequence: TGCGCCAGCGGCAGACTAGTGGGTAATGAGCAGTTCTTC.

The V and J genes are TRBV27 and TRBJ1-5; possibly TRBD1 for D (6 bases). CDR1 and CDR2 (germline): MNHEY, SMNVEV (reference sequence). This CDR3 region has 17 residues. V lost 0 bases to trimming and J lost 0 bases, with 12 bases between them. CDR3 sequence reads: CASSLSPGQNSNQPQHF. The CDR3 nucleotides are TGTGCCAGCAGTTTATCCCCCGGACAGAATAGCAATCAGCCCCAGCATTTT.

This chain connects TRBV28 to TRBJ2-7; tentative D call: TRBD2 (6 bases). The V and J ends lost 7 bases and 7 bases respectively, with 23 bases between them. This CDR3 is built from 15 residues. Germline CDR1 and CDR2: MDHEN and SYDVKM. The DNA of the CDR3 is TGTGCCAGCAACCAACTAGGTAGCGGTAGAGAGGAGCAGTACTTC. Translation: CASNQLGSGREEQYF.

J is TRBJ2-7 and V is TRBV27; 13 bases agree with TRBD2. This CDR3 is 16 amino acids long. Germline values: CDR1 MNHEY, CDR2 SMNVEV (reference sequence). J gave up 4 bases and V 4 bases, and 7 bases lay outside the gene matches. CDR3 in amino acids: CASSSTSGRMWYEQYF. For the CDR3, the DNA is TGTGCCAGCAGTTCGACTAGCGGGAGGATGTGGTACGAGCAGTACTTC.

V gene TRBV6-5 combines with J gene TRBJ1-2, with TRBD1 as a possible D gene (6 bases). Germline CDR1 MNHEY, CDR2 SVGAGI. CDR3 size: 15 residues. V shed 0 bases and J shed 8 bases, with 16 bases lying between them. CDR3 in DNA: TGTGCCAGCAGTTACTCGGATAGGCACAGGGACGGCTACACCTTC. It translates to CASSYSDRHRDGYTF.

The chain combines TRBV28 with TRBJ2-7, with D unresolved. The CDR3 length is 13 residues. The germline CDR1 and CDR2 sequences are MDHEN and SYDVKM. V lost 3 bases and J lost 3, with 9 bases in between. Here the CDR3 DNA reads TGTGCCAGCAGTTTTCCCCCCCGCTACGAGCAGTACTTC. This gives the protein CASSFPPRYEQYF. The complete variable domain, with remaining parts taken from reference TRBV28 and TRBJ2-7, reads DVKVTQSSRYLVKRTGEKVFLECVQDMDHENMFWYRQDPGLGLRLIYFSYDVKMKEKGDIPEGYSVSREKKERFSLILESASTNQTSMYLCASSFPPRYEQYFGPGTRLTVT.

The chain uses TRBV7-9 and TRBJ2-2; 8 bases are shared with TRBD1. From germline, CDR1 is SEHNR and CDR2 FQNEAQ (reference sequence). This CDR3 comprises 18 residues. V lost 4 bases, J lost 5 bases, and 15 bases stayed unmatched. The CDR3 DNA reads as TGTGCCAGCAGCTCCAGAAGCACAGGGGGTAAAACGACCGGGGAGCTGTTTTTT. Translation: CASSSRSTGGKTTGELFF.

The rearrangement joins TRBV19 to TRBJ1-5, with D unclear. Trimming took off 11 bases at V and 10 bases at J, with 18 bases between the two ends. The CDR3 extends over 12 amino acids. CDR1 is LNHDA, CDR2 SQIVND, per germline (reference sequence). CDR3 amino acids: CASSPQISPQHF. The CDR3 nucleotides read TGTGCCTCTAGCCCTCAAATCAGCCCCCAGCATTTT.

This chain uses TRBV27 with TRBJ2-2; 7 nucleotides match TRBD1. The germline gives CDR1 MNHEY, CDR2 SMNVEV (reference sequence). The CDR3 length is 15 residues. After removal of 3 bases from V and 5 bases from J, the junction contained 6 bases not matched to a gene. DNA of the CDR3: TGTGCCAGCAGTTTGGGACAGTTAGGAACCGGGGAGCTGTTTTTT. Translation gives CASSLGQLGTGELFF.

V and J are TRBV25-1 and TRBJ1-2; no clear D. Trimming took off 0 bases at V and 4 bases at J, with 12 bases between the two ends. This CDR3 is 15 amino acids long. Germline CDR1 MGHDK, CDR2 SYGVNS. CDR3 amino acids: CASSEYGEGAYGYTF. In DNA, the CDR3 is TGTGCCAGCAGTGAATATGGGGAGGGAGCCTATGGCTACACCTTC.

The chain combines TRBV28 with TRBJ1-2; 9 bases are shared with TRBD1. CDR3 length equals 13 residues. Trimming took 8 bases from V and 2 from J; bases not matched to a gene: 3. Germline assignment: CDR1 MDHEN and CDR2 SYDVKM. CDR3 loop: CASEGTGNYGYTF. CDR3 sequence (DNA): TGTGCCAGCGAAGGGACAGGGAACTATGGCTACACCTTC.